This T cell receptor (beta chain) was sequenced during a study of T cell responses to AZD1222 COVID-19 vaccine. Germline-derived CDR1 and CDR2 are SGDLS and YYNGEE. The V end lost 4 bases, the J end lost 2 bases, and 12 bases lay between the germline ends. The CDR3 contains 14 residues. The protocol was immunoSEQ multiplex PCR, while the TCRdb copy is restricted to in-frame clones and leaves out a portion. Of some 110,000 clones listed, more than 70% were seen once; the top ten hold about 4.3%. The TCR sequence derives from an adult in good health. Specimen: peripheral blood, collected on day 0 of AZD1222 vaccination. V usage is TRBV9 and J usage is TRBJ1-2, with D perhaps matching TRBD1 (6 bases). CDR3 sequence reads: CASSPSTGNYGYTF. As DNA, the CDR3 is TGTGCCAGCAGCCCCTCAACAGGGAACTATGGCTACACCTTC.